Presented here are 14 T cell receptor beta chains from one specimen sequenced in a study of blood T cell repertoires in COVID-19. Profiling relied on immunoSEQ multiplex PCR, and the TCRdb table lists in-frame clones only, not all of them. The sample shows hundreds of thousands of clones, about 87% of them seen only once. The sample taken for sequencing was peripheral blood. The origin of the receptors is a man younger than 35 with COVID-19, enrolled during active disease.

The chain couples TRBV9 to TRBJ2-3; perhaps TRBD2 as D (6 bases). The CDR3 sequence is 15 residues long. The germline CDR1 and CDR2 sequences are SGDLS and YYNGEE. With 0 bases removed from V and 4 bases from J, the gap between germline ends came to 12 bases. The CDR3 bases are TGTGCCAGCAGCGTAGAGTCGGGGGTACCAGATACGCAGTATTTT. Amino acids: CASSVESGVPDTQYF.

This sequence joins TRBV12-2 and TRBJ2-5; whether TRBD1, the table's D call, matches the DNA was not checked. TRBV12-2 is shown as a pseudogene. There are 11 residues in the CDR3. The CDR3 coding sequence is TGTGCAAGTCGCTTAGCTGACAGGGAGGACTTC. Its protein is CASRLADREDF.

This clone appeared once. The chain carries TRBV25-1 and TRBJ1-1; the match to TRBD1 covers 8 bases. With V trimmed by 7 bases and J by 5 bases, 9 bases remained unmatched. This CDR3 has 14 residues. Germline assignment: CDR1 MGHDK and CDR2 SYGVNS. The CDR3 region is CASTKTGGRTEAFF. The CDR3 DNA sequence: TGTGCCAGCACAAAAACAGGGGGGCGGACTGAAGCTTTCTTT.

The CDR3 DNA sequence: TGTGCCAGCAGCTCCTGGGGTGCGTCGGGGGGGCCCACAGATACGCAGTATTTT. Amino acids: CASSSWGASGGPTDTQYF. The chain couples TRBV13 to TRBJ2-3; 8 bases are a match to TRBD2. There are 18 residues in the CDR3. Trimming took 4 bases from V and 2 from J; bases not matched to a gene: 14. The germline CDR1 and CDR2 sequences are PRHDT and FYEKMQ (reference sequence).

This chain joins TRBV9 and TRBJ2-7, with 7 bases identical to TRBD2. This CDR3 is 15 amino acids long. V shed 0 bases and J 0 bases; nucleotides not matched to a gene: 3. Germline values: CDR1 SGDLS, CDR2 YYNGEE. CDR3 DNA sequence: TGTGCCAGCAGCGTAGCGGGCGGGAGCTCCTACGAGCAGTACTTC. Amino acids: CASSVAGGSSYEQYF.

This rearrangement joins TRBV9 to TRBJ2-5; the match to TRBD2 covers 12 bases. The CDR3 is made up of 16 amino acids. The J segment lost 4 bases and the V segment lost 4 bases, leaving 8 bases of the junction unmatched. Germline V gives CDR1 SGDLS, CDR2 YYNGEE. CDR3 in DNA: TGTGCCAGCAGCTCGCGACTAGCGGGAGTAGGAGAGACCCAGTACTTC. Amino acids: CASSSRLAGVGETQYF. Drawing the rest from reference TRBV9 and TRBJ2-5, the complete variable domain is DSGVTQTPKHLITATGQRVTLRCSPRSGDLSVYWYQQSLDQGLQFLIQYYNGEERAKGNILERFSAQQFPDLHSELNLSSLELGDSALYFCASSSRLAGVGETQYFGPGTRLLVL.

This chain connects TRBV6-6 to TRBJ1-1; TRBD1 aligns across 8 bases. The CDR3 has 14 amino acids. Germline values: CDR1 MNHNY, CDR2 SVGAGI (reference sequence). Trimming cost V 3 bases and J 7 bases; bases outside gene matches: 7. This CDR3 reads CASSYRQGAGEAFF. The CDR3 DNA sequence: TGTGCCAGCAGTTATAGGCAGGGGGCCGGTGAAGCTTTCTTT.

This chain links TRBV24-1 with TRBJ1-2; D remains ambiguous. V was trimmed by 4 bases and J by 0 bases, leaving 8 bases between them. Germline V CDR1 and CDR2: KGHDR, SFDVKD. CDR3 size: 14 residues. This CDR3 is CATSDTTTNYGYTF. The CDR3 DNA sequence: TGTGCCACCAGTGACACGACAACTAACTATGGCTACACCTTC.

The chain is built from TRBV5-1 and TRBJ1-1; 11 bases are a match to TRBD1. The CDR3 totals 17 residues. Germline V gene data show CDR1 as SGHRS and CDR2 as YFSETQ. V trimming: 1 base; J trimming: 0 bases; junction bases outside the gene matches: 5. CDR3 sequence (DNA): TGCGCCAGCAGCTTGTGGGACAGGGGGTCGATGAACACTGAAGCTTTCTTT. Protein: CASSLWDRGSMNTEAFF.

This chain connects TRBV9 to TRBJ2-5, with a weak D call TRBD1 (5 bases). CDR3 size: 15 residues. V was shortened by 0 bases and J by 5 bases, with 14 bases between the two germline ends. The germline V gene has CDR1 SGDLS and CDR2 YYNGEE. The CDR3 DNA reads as TGTGCCAGCAGCGTAGTTTCCCAGGGAATCGAGACCCAGTACTTC. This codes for CASSVVSQGIETQYF. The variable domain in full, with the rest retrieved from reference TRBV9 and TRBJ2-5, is DSGVTQTPKHLITATGQRVTLRCSPRSGDLSVYWYQQSLDQGLQFLIQYYNGEERAKGNILERFSAQQFPDLHSELNLSSLELGDSALYFCASSVVSQGIETQYFGPGTRLLVL.

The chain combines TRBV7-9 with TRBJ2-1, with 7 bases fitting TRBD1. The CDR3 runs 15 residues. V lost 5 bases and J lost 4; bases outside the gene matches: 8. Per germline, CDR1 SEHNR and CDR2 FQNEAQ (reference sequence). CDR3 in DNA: TGTGCCAGCAGCCCAGGCACAGGGGTGTACAATGAGCAGTTCTTC. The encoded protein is CASSPGTGVYNEQFF.

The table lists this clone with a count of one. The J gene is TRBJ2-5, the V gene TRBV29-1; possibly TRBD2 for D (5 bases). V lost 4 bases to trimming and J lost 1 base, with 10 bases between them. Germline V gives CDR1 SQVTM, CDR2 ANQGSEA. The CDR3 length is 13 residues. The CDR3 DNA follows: TGCAGCGTTGGGGTAGGGAGCCAAGAGACCCAGTACTTC. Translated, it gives CSVGVGSQETQYF.

The CDR3 DNA follows: TGTGCCAGCAGCTTACCGGGACTAGGTATTCCGGGGGATACGCAGTATTTT. This sequence encodes CASSLPGLGIPGDTQYF. The chain carries TRBV7-8 and TRBJ2-3; 8 bases are a match to TRBD2. Germline CDR1 is SGHVS and CDR2 is FQNEAQ. The J segment lost 6 bases and the V segment lost 2 bases, leaving 13 bases of the junction unmatched. The CDR3 sequence is 17 residues long.

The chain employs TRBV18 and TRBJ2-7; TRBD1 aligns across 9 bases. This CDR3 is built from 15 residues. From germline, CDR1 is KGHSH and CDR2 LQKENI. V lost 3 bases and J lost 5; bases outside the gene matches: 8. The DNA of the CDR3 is TGTGCCAGCTCACCGTCCCGGACAGGGGCCCACGAGCAGTACTTC. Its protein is CASSPSRTGAHEQYF. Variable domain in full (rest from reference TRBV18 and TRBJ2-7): NAGVMQNPRHLVRRRGQEARLRCSPMKGHSHVYWYRQLPEEGLKFMVYLQKENIIDESGMPKERFSAEFPKEGPSILRIQQVVRGDSAAYFCASSPSRTGAHEQYFGPGTRLTVT.